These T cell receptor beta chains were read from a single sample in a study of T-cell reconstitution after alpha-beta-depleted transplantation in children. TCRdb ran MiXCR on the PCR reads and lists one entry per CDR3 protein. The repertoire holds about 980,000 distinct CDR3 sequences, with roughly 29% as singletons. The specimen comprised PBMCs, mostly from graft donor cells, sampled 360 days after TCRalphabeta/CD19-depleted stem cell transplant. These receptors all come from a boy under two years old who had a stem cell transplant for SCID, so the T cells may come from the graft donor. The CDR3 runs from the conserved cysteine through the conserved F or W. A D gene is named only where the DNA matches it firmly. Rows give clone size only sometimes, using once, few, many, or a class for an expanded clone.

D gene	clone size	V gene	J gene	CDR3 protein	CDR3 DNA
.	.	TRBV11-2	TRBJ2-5	CASSLDGGWQENQYF	TGTGCCAGCAGCTTAGATGGGGGGTGGCAAGAGAACCAGTACTTC
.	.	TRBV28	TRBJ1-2	CASLNRVPYGYTF	TGTGCCAGCCTAAATCGGGTTCCCTATGGCTACACCTTC
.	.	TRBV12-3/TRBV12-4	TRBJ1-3	CASSFTIHSGNTIYF	TGTGCCAGCAGTTTCACTATACACTCTGGAAACACCATATATTTT
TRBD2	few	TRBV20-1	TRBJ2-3	CSAVTPGLATDTQYF	TGCAGTGCTGTAACTCCGGGACTAGCAACAGATACGCAGTATTTT
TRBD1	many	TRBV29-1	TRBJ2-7	CSVEGDSYEQYF	TGCAGCGTTGAGGGGGACAGCTACGAGCAGTACTTC
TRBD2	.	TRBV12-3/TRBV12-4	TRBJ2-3	CASSPYLAGGGDTQYF	TGTGCCAGCAGTCCCTACCTAGCGGGGGGAGGAGATACGCAGTATTTT
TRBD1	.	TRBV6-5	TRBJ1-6	CASSYNQGDSPLHF	TGTGCCAGCAGTTACAACCAGGGGGATTCACCCCTCCACTTT
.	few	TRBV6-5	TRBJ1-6	CASSYRGIDSPLHF	TGTGCCAGCAGTTACAGGGGGATAGACTCACCCCTCCACTTT
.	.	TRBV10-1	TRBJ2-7	CASSEWPQGYEQYF	TGCGCCAGCAGTGAGTGGCCCCAGGGTTACGAGCAGTACTTC
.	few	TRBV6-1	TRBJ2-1	CASSENLALYNEQFF	TGTGCCAGCAGTGAAAATCTTGCCCTATACAATGAGCAGTTCTTC
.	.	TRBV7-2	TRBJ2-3	CASSLVSTGSDTQYF	TGTGCCAGCAGCTTGGTTTCAACAGGGTCCGATACGCAGTATTTT
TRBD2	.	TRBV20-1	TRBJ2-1	CSASLLAGGTNEQFF	TGCAGTGCAAGCCTCCTAGCGGGGGGGACTAATGAGCAGTTCTTC
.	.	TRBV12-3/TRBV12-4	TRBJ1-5	CASSNLGRQGNQPQHF	TGTGCCAGCAGCAACCTGGGCAGACAGGGCAATCAGCCCCAGCATTTT
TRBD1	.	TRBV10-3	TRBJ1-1	CAISESGVQGGTEAFF	TGTGCCATCAGTGAGTCGGGAGTACAGGGGGGGACTGAAGCTTTCTTT
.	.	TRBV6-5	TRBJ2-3	CASSYGFTDTQYF	TGTGCCAGCAGTTATGGTTTCACAGATACGCAGTATTTT
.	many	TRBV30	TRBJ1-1	CAWTEGMNTEAFF	TGTGCCTGGACGGAGGGTATGAACACTGAAGCTTTCTTT
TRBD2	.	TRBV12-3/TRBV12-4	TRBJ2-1	CASSLVAGLYNEQFF	TGTGCCAGCAGTTTGGTAGCGGGGCTTTACAATGAGCAGTTCTTC
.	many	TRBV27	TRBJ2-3	CASSFRYWTESTDTQYF	TGTGCCAGCAGTTTTAGGTATTGGACGGAGAGCACAGATACGCAGTATTTT
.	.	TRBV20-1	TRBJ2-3	CSDRLPGTDTQYF	TGCAGTGATAGACTACCGGGCACAGATACGCAGTATTTT
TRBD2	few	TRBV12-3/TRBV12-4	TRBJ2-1	CASSLILAGDYEQFF	TGTGCCAGCAGTTTAATACTAGCGGGGGATTATGAGCAGTTCTTC
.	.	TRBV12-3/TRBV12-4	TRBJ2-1	CASNSDRRDEQFF	TGTGCCAGCAATTCCGACAGACGCGATGAGCAGTTCTTC
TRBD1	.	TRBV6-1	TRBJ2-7	CASSPTGQGTGEQYF	TGTGCCAGCAGTCCAACCGGACAGGGGACTGGGGAGCAGTACTTC
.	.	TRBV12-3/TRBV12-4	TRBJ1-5	CASSLGPNSNQPQHF	TGTGCCAGCAGTTTAGGGCCGAATAGCAATCAGCCCCAGCATTTT
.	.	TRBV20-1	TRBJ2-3	CSANPVAAKSGDTQYF	TGCAGTGCCAACCCCGTCGCGGCGAAGTCCGGAGATACGCAGTATTTT
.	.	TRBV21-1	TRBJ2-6	CASSLVGQVWPLSGANVLTF	TGTGCCAGCAGCCTTGTCGGACAGGTTTGGCCACTCTCTGGGGCCAACGTCCTGACTTTC
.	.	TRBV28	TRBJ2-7	CASSLLATGTYEQYF	TGTGCCAGCAGTTTACTCGCCACAGGAACCTACGAGCAGTACTTC
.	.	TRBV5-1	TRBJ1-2	CASSRSRAEYGYTF	TGCGCCAGCAGCCGGAGTCGGGCGGAATATGGCTACACCTTC
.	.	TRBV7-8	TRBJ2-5	CAAGGPLGETQYF	TGTGCCGCGGGCGGCCCTTTGGGGGAGACCCAGTACTTC
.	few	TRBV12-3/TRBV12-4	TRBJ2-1	CASSFGIEQFF	TGTGCCAGCAGTTTCGGGATTGAGCAGTTCTTC
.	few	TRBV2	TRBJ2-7	CASSGRETATYEQYF	TGTGCCAGCAGTGGCCGGGAGACAGCCACCTACGAGCAGTACTTC
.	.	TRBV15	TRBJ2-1	CATSADSQGNEQFF	TGTGCCACCAGCGCGGACAGCCAGGGGAATGAGCAGTTCTTC
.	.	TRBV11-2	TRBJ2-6	CASSPRLGSGANVLTF	TGTGCCAGCAGCCCCCGACTAGGCTCTGGGGCCAACGTCCTGACTTTC
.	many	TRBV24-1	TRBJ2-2	CATSPTLTGELFF	TGTGCCACCTCCCCGACACTGACCGGGGAGCTGTTTTTT
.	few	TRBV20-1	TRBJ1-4	CSARDGSAREKLFF	TGCAGTGCTAGAGATGGGTCGGCACGGGAAAAACTGTTTTTT
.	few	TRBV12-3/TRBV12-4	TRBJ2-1	CASKAPTSSYNEQFF	TGTGCCAGCAAGGCTCCCACGAGCTCCTACAATGAGCAGTTCTTC
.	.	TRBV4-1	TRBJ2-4	CASSQGWQGGVTKNIQYF	TGCGCCAGCAGCCAAGGATGGCAGGGTGGGGTGACCAAAAACATTCAGTACTTC
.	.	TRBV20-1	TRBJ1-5	CSARDLTTGQPQHF	TGCAGTGCTAGAGATCTTACGACAGGTCAGCCCCAGCATTTT
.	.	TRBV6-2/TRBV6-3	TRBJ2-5	CASTNTAKETQYF	TGTGCCAGCACCAACACGGCGAAAGAGACCCAGTACTTC
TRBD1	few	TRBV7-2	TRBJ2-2	CASSLATGGMTGELFF	TGTGCCAGCAGCTTGGCAACAGGGGGCATGACCGGGGAGCTGTTTTTT
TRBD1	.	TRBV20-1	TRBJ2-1	CSAHLRDREKGGTYNEQFF	TGCAGTGCTCACCTCCGGGACAGGGAGAAAGGTGGAACATACAATGAGCAGTTCTTC
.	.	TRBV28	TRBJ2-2	CASSLLPGTTGELFF	TGTGCCAGCAGTTTGTTGCCAGGGACCACCGGGGAGCTGTTTTTT
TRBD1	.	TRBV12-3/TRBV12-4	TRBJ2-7	CASRHGQVTYEQYF	TGTGCCAGCAGGCATGGACAGGTAACCTACGAGCAGTACTTC
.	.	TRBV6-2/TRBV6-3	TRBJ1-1	CASRPQGLNTEAFF	TGTGCCAGCAGACCCCAGGGTTTGAACACTGAAGCTTTCTTT